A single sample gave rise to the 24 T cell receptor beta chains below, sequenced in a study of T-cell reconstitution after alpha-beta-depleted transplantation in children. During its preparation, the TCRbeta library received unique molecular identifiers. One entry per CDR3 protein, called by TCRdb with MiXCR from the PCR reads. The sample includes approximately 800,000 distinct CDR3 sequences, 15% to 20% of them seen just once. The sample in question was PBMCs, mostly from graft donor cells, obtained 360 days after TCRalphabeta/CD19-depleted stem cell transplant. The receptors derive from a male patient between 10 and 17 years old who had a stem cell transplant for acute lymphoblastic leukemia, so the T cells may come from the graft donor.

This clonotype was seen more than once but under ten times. In DNA, the CDR3 is TGTGCCAGCGGGCGATTGGTTAACACCGGGGAGCTGTTTTTT. Its protein is CASGRLVNTGELFF. The genes are TRBV27 and TRBJ2-2; D unresolved. The V and J ends lost 8 bases and 2 bases respectively, with 12 bases between them. The CDR3 contains 14 residues. Germline values: CDR1 MNHEY, CDR2 SMNVEV (reference sequence).

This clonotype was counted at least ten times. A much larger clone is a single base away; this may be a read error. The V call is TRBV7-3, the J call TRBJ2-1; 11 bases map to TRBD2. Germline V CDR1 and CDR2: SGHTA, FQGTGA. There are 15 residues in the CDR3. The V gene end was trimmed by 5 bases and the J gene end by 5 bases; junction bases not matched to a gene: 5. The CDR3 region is CASSPGTSGHNEQFF. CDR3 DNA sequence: TGTGCCAGCAGCCCCGGGACTAGCGGACACAATGAGCAGTTCTTC.

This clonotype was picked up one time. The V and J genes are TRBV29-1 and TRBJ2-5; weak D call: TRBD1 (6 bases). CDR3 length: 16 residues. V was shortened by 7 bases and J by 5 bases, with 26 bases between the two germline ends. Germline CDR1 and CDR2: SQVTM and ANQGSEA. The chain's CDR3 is CSATLSLGAPRETQYF. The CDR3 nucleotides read TGCAGCGCAACCCTCTCCCTGGGGGCGCCGAGGGAGACCCAGTACTTC.

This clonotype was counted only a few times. Here the CDR3 reads CASSLVVGHQETQYF. CDR3 DNA: TGTGCCAGCAGCTTGGTCGTGGGTCATCAAGAGACCCAGTACTTC. The chain joins TRBV7-9 to TRBJ2-5; D is uncertain. Looked up from germline, CDR1 is SEHNR and CDR2 is FQNEAQ (reference sequence). The V and J ends lost 3 bases and 2 bases respectively, with 13 bases between them. The CDR3 extends over 15 amino acids.

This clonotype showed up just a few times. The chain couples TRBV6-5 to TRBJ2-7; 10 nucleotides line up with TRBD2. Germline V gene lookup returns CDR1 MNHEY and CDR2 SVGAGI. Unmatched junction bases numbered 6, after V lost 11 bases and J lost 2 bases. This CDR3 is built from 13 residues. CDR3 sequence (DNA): TGTGCCTGCCGGACTAGCGGCACCTACGAGCAGTACTTC. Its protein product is CACRTSGTYEQYF.

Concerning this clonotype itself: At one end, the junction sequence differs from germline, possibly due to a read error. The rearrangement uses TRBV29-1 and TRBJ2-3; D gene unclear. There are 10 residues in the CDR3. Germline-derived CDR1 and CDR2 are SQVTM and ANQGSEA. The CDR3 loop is CSVSPKGLSF. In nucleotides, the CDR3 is TGCAGCGTCTCCCCTAAAGGCCTGTCTTTT.

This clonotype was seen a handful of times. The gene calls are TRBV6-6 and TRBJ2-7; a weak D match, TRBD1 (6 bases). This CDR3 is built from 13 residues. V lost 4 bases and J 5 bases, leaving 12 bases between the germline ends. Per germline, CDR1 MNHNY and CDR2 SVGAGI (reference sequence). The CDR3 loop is CASSLVRGHEQYF. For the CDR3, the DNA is TGTGCCAGCAGTTTGGTCAGGGGCCACGAGCAGTACTTC.

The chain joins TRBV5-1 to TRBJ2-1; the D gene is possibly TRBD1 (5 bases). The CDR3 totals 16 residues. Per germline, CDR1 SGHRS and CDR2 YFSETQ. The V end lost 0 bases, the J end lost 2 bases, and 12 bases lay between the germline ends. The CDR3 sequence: CASSLGRQTPYNEQFF. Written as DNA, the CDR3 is TGCGCCAGCAGCTTGGGCCGACAGACCCCCTACAATGAGCAGTTCTTC. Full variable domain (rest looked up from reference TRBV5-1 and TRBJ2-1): KAGVTQTPRYLIKTRGQQVTLSCSPISGHRSVSWYQQTPGQGLQFLFEYFSETQRNKGNFPGRFSGRQFSNSRSEMNVSTLELGDSALYLCASSLGRQTPYNEQFFGPGTRLTVL.

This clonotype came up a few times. The CDR3 loop is CASSLPPVDGYTF. DNA for the CDR3: TGTGCCAGCAGCCTACCCCCTGTAGATGGCTACACCTTC. The chain links TRBV12-3 or TRBV12-4 to TRBJ1-2; D is unresolved. The CDR3 is 13 amino acids. V lost 6 bases, J lost 6 bases, and 14 bases lay in between.

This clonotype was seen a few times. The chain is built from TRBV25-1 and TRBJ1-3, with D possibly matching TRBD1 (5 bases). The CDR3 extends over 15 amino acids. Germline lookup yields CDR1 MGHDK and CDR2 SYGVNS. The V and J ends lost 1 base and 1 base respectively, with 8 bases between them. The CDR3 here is CASSELGGSGNTIYF. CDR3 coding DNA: TGTGCCAGCAGTGAATTGGGGGGTTCTGGAAACACCATATATTTT.

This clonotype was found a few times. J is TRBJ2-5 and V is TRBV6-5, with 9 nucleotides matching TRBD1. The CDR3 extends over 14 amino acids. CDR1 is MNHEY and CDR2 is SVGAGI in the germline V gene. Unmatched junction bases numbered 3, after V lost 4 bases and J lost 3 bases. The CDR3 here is CASSWDRAEETQYF. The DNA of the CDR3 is TGTGCCAGCAGTTGGGACAGGGCTGAAGAGACCCAGTACTTC.

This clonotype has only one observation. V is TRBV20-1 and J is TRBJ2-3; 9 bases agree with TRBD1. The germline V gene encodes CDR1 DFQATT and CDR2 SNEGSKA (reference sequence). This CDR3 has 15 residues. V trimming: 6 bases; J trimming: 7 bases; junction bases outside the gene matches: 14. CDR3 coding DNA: TGCAGTGCAACCCCCGGGACAGGGTATAGATATACGCAGTATTTT. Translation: CSATPGTGYRYTQYF.

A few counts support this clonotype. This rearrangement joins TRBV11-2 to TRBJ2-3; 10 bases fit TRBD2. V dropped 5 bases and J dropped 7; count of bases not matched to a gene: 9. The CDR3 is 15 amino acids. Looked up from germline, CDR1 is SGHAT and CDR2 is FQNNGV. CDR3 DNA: TGTGCCAGCAGCCGGACTAGCGGTTCGGGAAATACGCAGTATTTT. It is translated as CASSRTSGSGNTQYF.

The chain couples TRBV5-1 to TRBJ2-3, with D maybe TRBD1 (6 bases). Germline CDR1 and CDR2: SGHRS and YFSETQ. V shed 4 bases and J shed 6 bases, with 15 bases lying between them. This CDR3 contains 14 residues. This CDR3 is CASSPGVSSDTQYF. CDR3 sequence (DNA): TGCGCCAGCAGCCCAGGGGTTTCATCCGATACGCAGTATTTT. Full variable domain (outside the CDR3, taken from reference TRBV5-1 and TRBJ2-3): KAGVTQTPRYLIKTRGQQVTLSCSPISGHRSVSWYQQTPGQGLQFLFEYFSETQRNKGNFPGRFSGRQFSNSRSEMNVSTLELGDSALYLCASSPGVSSDTQYFGPGTRLTVL.

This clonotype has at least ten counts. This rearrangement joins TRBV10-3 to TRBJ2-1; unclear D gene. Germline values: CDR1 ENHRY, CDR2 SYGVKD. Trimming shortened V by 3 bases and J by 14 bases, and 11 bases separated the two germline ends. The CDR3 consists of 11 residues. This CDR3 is CAISDTDKEFF. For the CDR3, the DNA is TGTGCCATCAGTGATACGGATAAGGAGTTCTTC.

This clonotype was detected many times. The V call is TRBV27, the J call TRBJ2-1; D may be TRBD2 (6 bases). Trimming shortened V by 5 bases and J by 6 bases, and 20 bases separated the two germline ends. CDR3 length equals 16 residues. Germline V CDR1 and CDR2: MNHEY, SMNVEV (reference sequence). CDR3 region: CASSPRSLARGNEQFF. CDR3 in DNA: TGTGCCAGCAGTCCGCGATCCCTAGCGAGAGGCAATGAGCAGTTCTTC.

CDR3 residues: CASSQNPRDRGLNTEAFF. CDR3 nucleotides: TGTGCCAGCAGCCAAAACCCTCGGGACAGGGGGTTAAACACTGAAGCTTTCTTT. V is TRBV3-1 and J is TRBJ1-1; TRBD1 matches 11 bases. Germline V gene lookup returns CDR1 LGHDT and CDR2 YNNKEL (reference sequence). This CDR3 is built from 18 residues. The trim removed 2 bases at V and 2 bases at J, leaving 10 bases unmatched.

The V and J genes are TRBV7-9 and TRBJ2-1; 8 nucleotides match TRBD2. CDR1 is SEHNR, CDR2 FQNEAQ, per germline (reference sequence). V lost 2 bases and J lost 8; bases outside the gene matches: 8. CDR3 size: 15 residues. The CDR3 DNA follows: TGTGCCAGCAGCTTATTGCTCGGGGGGGGCGATGAGCAGTTCTTC. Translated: CASSLLLGGGDEQFF.

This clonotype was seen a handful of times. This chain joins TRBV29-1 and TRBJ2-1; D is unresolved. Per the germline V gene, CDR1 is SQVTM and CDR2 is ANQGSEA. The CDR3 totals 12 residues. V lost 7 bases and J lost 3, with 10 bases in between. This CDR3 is CSGTTGYNEQFF. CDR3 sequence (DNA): TGCAGCGGGACGACGGGCTACAATGAGCAGTTCTTC.

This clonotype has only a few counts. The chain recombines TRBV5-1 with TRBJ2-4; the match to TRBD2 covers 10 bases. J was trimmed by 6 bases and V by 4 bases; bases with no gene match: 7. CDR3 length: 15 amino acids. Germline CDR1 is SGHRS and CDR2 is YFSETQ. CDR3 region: CASSGASGSGNIQYF. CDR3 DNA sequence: TGCGCCAGCAGCGGTGCTAGCGGGAGTGGAAACATTCAGTACTTC.

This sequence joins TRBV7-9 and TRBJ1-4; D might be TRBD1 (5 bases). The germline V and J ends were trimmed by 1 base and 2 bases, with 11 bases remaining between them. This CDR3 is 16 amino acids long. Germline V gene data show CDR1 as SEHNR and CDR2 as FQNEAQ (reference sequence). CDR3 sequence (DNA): TGTGCCAGCAGCTTAGGGGGGATCCCCACTAATGAAAAACTGTTTTTT. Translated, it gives CASSLGGIPTNEKLFF.

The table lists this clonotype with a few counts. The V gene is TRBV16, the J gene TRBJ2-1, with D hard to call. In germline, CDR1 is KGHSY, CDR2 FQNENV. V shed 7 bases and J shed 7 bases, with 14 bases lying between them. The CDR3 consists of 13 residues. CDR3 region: CASTAPPGNEQFF. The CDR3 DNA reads TGTGCCAGCACGGCCCCCCCGGGTAATGAGCAGTTCTTC.

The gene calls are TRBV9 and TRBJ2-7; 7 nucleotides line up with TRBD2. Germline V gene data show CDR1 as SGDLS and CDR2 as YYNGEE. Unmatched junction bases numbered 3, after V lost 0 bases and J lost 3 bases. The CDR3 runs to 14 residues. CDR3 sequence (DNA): TGTGCCAGCAGCGTAGGTGGGGGGGGCTACGAGCAGTACTTC. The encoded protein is CASSVGGGGYEQYF.

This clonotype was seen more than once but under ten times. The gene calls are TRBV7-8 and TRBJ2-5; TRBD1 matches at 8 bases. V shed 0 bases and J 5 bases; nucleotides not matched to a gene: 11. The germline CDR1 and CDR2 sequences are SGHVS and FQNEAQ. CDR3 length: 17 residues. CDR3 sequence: CASSLAGTGGRWETQYF. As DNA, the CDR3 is TGTGCCAGCAGCTTAGCGGGGACAGGAGGTCGGTGGGAGACCCAGTACTTC.